This TCR beta chain was retrieved from a study of shared clonotypes between healthy human individuals. On the study more broadly: CD4 naive cells filled three plates per donor, CD4 memory three, CD8 naive two and CD8 memory one.

The donors, all of them Caucasian adults, lived in Nashville, Tennessee. Generated by immunoSEQ multiplex PCR, the TCRdb table keeps only in-frame clones and is missing some. The sample consists of about 2.4 million clones, approximately 94% of them appearing once. The ends were cut back, 0 bases at V and 7 bases at J, with 7 bases in the middle. CDR3 length equals 13 residues. CDR1 KGHSH and CDR2 LQKENI come from the germline V gene. Turning to this clone: Its target is unknown. This sample also contains other DNA sequences that code for the same CDR3.

Study-level findings and limits: Clonotype sharing across a handful of donors was observed for around 5% of naive CD4 clonotypes. The low donor count limited represented genetic and exposure-history diversity.

The TCR originated in a man between 18 and 35 years old in good health. This chain connects TRBV18 to TRBJ2-1; D may be TRBD1 (5 bases). Material for sequencing was naive CD4+ T cells sorted from blood. This sample's subset: CD45RA+ positively selected. CDR3 nucleotides: TGTGCCAGCTCACCACCAAACAGGAATGAGCAGTTCTTC. It codes for CASSPPNRNEQFF.